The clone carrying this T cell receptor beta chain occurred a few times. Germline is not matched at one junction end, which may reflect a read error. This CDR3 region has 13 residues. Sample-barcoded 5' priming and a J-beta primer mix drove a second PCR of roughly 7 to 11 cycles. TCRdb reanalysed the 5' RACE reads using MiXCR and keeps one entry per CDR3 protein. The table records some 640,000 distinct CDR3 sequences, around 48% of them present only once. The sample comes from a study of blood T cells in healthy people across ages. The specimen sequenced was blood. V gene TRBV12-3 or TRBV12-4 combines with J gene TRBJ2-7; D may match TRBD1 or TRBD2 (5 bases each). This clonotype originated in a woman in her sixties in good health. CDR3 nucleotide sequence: TGTGCTAGCAGCCGGGACGCTTCCTACGAGCAGTACTTC. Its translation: CASSRDASYEQYF.